This T cell receptor beta chain was profiled in a study of blood T cell repertoires in COVID-19. Study-level background: Donors in the United States, Italy and Spain gave samples during acute or convalescent COVID-19. T cells, B-cell-depleted T cells, or PBMCs supplied cDNA or gDNA.

The germline V gene encodes CDR1 KGHSH and CDR2 LQKENI. This CDR3 is built from 17 residues. Trimming removed 1 base at V and 1 base at J, with 14 bases between. Per the study methods: Estimation of nucleated cell counts was performed using reference gene primer amplification. Using immunoSEQ multiplex PCR, the repertoire was profiled, and TCRdb retains in-frame clones only, with some absent. Clone size and the V and J calls come from that table; the DNA yielded D and trimming. The sample includes 150,000 or so clones, roughly 84% of them seen just once. This clonotype was obtained from a man aged 18 to 35 with active or convalescent COVID-19. V usage is TRBV18 and J usage is TRBJ2-1; D may be TRBD1 (5 bases). The sample taken for sequencing was peripheral blood. DNA for the CDR3: TGTGCCAGCTCACCACGGGTTTCAGGGTCGTCCTACAATGAGCAGTTCTTC. Translation gives CASSPRVSGSSYNEQFF.